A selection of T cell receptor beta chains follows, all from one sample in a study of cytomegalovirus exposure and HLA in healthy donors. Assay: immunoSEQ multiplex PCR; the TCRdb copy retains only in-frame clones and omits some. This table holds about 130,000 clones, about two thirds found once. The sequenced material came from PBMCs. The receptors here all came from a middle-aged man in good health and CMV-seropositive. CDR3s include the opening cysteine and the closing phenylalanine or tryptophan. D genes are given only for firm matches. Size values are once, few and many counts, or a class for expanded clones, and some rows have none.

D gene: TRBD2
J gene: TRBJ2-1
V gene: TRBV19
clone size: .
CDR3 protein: CASTPPGTSGVRNEQFF
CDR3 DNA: TGTGCCAGTACCCCCCCGGGGACTAGCGGAGTCCGAAATGAGCAGTTCTTC

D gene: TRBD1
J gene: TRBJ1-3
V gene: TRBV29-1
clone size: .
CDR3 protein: CSVGDSPSGNTIYF
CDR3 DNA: TGCAGCGTTGGGGACAGTCCGTCTGGAAACACCATATATTTT

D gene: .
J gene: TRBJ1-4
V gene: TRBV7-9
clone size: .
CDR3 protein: CASSPRAGDEKLFF
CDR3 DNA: TGTGCCAGCAGCCCCCGGGCGGGGGATGAAAAACTGTTTTTT

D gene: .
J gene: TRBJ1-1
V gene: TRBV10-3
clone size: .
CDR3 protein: CAISEAGVNTEAFF
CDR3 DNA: TGTGCCATCAGTGAGGCAGGGGTGAACACTGAAGCTTTCTTT

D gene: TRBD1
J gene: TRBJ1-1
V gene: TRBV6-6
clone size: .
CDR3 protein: CASSQSGTGSGAFF
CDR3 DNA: TGTGCCAGCAGTCAGTCGGGGACAGGTAGCGGCGCTTTCTTT

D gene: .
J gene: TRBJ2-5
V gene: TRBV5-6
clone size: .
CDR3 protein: CASSWPGGEETQYF
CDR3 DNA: TGTGCCAGCAGCTGGCCAGGAGGCGAGGAGACCCAGTACTTC

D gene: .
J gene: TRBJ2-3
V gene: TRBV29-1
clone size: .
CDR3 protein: CSAKSTETSTDTQYF
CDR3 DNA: TGCAGCGCTAAATCGACAGAAACTAGCACAGATACGCAGTATTTT

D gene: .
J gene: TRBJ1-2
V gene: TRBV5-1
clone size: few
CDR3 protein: CASSYQQGNYGYTF
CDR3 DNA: TGCGCCAGCAGCTACCAACAGGGAAACTATGGCTACACCTTC

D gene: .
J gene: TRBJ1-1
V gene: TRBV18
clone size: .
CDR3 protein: CASSPQGSNTEAFF
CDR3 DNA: TGTGCCAGCTCACCTCAGGGATCGAACACTGAAGCTTTCTTT

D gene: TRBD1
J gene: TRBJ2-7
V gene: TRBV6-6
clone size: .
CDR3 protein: CASSRQGSDEQYF
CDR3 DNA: TGTGCCAGCAGCCGACAGGGGAGCGACGAGCAGTACTTC